This T cell receptor beta chain was captured by sequencing in a study of T cell responses to AZD1222 COVID-19 vaccine. In regard to this clone: Its antigen is as yet unknown.

Findings of the study overall: It was only after the peak T cell response that any repertoires were sampled.

Germline V gives CDR1 SGHRS, CDR2 YFSETQ. V lost 0 bases and J lost 11, with 19 bases in between. There are 15 residues in the CDR3. Using immunoSEQ multiplex PCR, the repertoire was profiled, and TCRdb retains in-frame clones only, with some absent. Of 120,000 to 150,000 clones listed, more than 85% are singletons. This sequence joins TRBV5-1 and TRBJ2-3; either TRBD1 or TRBD2 may fit D (5 bases each). Sequences were derived from peripheral blood, sampled on day 0 of AZD1222 vaccination. The sequence was obtained from an adult in good health. The CDR3 nucleotides read TGCGCCAGCAGCTTGGGGGACGCCCGAAACTATGGGCAGTATTTT. It is translated as CASSLGDARNYGQYF. Based on the CDR3 plus reference TRBV5-1 and TRBJ2-3, the full variable domain is KAGVTQTPRYLIKTRGQQVTLSCSPISGHRSVSWYQQTPGQGLQFLFEYFSETQRNKGNFPGRFSGRQFSNSRSEMNVSTLELGDSALYLCASSLGDARNYGQYFGPGTRLTVL.